This entry describes one T cell receptor beta chain. The sample comes from a study of cytomegalovirus exposure and HLA in healthy donors. The donors were members of the validation cohort comprising roughly 130 subjects, separate from the roughly 700-subject first cohort. The ends were cut back, 5 bases at V and 2 bases at J, with 12 bases in the middle. Germline-derived CDR1 and CDR2 are PRHDT and FYEKMQ (reference sequence). The CDR3 is made up of 14 amino acids. Measured with immunoSEQ multiplex PCR; TCRdb has only the in-frame clones, and not every one. Among 150,000 to 180,000 clones, about 86% were seen once, and the ten largest hold about 1.9%.

The V and J genes are TRBV13 and TRBJ1-1; D is ambiguous. The sequencing sample was made of PBMCs. The origin of this receptor is a human donor in good health. The chain's CDR3 is CASSAGGRNTEAFF. CDR3 DNA: TGTGCCAGCAGCGCCGGCGGTAGAAACACTGAAGCTTTCTTT.